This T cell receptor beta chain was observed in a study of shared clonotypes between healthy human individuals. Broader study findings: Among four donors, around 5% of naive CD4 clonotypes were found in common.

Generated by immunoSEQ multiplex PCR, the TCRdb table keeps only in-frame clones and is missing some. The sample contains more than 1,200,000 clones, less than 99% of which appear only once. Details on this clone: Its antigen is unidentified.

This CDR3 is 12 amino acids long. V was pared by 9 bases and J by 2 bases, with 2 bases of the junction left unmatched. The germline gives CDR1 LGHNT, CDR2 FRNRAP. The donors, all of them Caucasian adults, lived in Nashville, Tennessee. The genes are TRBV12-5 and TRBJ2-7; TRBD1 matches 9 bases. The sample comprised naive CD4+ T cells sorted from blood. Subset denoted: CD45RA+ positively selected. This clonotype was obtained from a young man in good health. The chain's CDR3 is CARGQGTYEQYF. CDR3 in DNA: TGTGCTAGGGGACAGGGCACCTACGAGCAGTACTTC.